This is a list of T cell receptor beta chains from one sample in a study of blood T cell repertoires in COVID-19. Produced via immunoSEQ multiplex PCR; TCRdb's table is partial and in-frame only. The sample lists about 200,000 clones, approximately 85% occurring once. Sequenced input: peripheral blood. The origin of the receptors is a woman in her 70s with COVID-19, enrolled during active disease. Each CDR3 is given with its conserved first and last residue. The D gene is left open where the match is weak. Expanded clones get a size class; other rows say once, few or many, or leave the size out.

>TRBV7-3|TRBD2|TRBJ2-3|once
CASSPGSGGRKDTQYF
TGTGCCAGCAGCCCAGGGAGCGGGGGGCGAAAAGATACGCAGTATTTT
>TRBV5-1|TRBD1|TRBJ1-1|-
CASSLEPLHRGRGTEAFF
TGCGCCAGCAGCTTGGAGCCACTCCACAGGGGGCGAGGGACTGAAGCTTTCTTT
>TRBV19|-|TRBJ2-1|-
CASTRQGLGNEQFF
TGTGCCAGTACGAGACAGGGACTAGGCAATGAGCAGTTCTTC
>TRBV6-6|-|TRBJ1-1|-
CASSYGGYTEAFF
TGTGCCAGCAGTTACGGGGGGTACACTGAAGCTTTCTTT
>TRBV5-6|TRBD2|TRBJ2-2|-
CASSFPLSGGALTGELFF
TGTGCCAGCAGCTTCCCACTTAGCGGGGGGGCTCTCACCGGGGAGCTGTTTTTT
>TRBV7-9|-|TRBJ2-7|-
CASSLAGAIYEQYF
TGTGCCAGCAGCTTAGCAGGGGCCATCTACGAGCAGTACTTC
>TRBV2|-|TRBJ1-2|-
CASSVSEEVGYTF
TGTGCCAGCAGCGTATCCGAGGAGGTTGGCTACACCTTC
>TRBV3-1/TRBV3-2|TRBD2|TRBJ2-2|-
CASSPMGLAGLTGELFF
TGTGCCAGCAGCCCGATGGGACTAGCGGGTCTAACCGGGGAGCTGTTTTTT
>TRBV27|TRBD1|TRBJ1-5|-
CASRRTGTRGMHF
TGTGCCAGCAGGCGGACAGGGACAAGGGGGATGCATTTT
>TRBV5-1|TRBD2|TRBJ2-3|-
CASSEGLAGVIDTQYF
TGCGCCAGCAGCGAGGGACTAGCGGGAGTGATAGATACGCAGTATTTT
>TRBV11-2|-|TRBJ1-1|-
CASSLGWGAEAFF
TGTGCCAGCAGCTTAGGTTGGGGGGCTGAAGCTTTCTTT
>TRBV3-1/TRBV3-2|TRBD1|TRBJ2-1|-
CASSQRGPNEQFF
TGTGCCAGCAGCCAAAGGGGGCCCAATGAGCAGTTCTTC
>TRBV10-3|-|TRBJ2-1|-
CAISIFGNEQFF
TGTGCCATCAGTATTTTCGGGAATGAGCAGTTCTTC
>TRBV4-3|TRBD2|TRBJ2-3|-
CASSPQAGEVDTQYF
TGCGCCAGCAGCCCCCAAGCGGGAGAGGTAGATACGCAGTATTTT
>TRBV6-5|TRBD1|TRBJ1-6|-
CASSRGTAKDSPLHF
TGTGCCAGCAGTCGCGGGACAGCTAAAGATTCACCCCTCCACTTT
>TRBV5-4|TRBD2|TRBJ2-5|few
CASSLAGRGGQETQYF
TGTGCCAGCAGCTTGGCTGGGCGGGGGGGCCAGGAGACCCAGTACTTC
>TRBV15|TRBD1|TRBJ1-2|many
CATSPDRGLFYGYTF
TGTGCCACCAGCCCGGACAGGGGGCTGTTCTATGGCTACACCTTC
>TRBV6-2/TRBV6-3|TRBD2|TRBJ2-2|-
CASSWSGGTGELFF
TGTGCCAGCAGTTGGTCGGGAGGGACCGGGGAGCTGTTTTTT
>TRBV5-6|TRBD1|TRBJ1-4|-
CASSLTGGRRANEKLFF
TGTGCCAGCAGCTTGACAGGGGGACGGAGAGCTAATGAAAAACTGTTTTTT
>TRBV3-1/TRBV3-2|-|TRBJ2-3|once
CASSQPSRTDTQYF
TGTGCCAGCAGCCAGCCTAGCCGCACAGATACGCAGTATTTT
>TRBV7-9|TRBD1|TRBJ1-2|few
CASSLGQGSGYTF
TGTGCCAGCAGCCTCGGACAGGGCAGCGGCTACACCTTC
>TRBV9|-|TRBJ2-2|-
CASSVGVAGELFF
TGTGCCAGCAGCGTAGGCGTTGCCGGGGAGCTGTTTTTT
>TRBV25-1|TRBD2|TRBJ2-6|few
CASSGTSGRGSGANVLTF
TGTGCCAGCAGCGGGACTAGCGGGAGGGGCTCTGGGGCCAACGTCCTGACTTTC
>TRBV9|TRBD1|TRBJ1-5|-
CASSPTGGGQPQHF
TGTGCCAGCAGCCCTACAGGGGGAGGGCAGCCCCAGCATTTT
>TRBV27|-|TRBJ1-1|-
CASSTYSRQEAFF
TGTGCCAGCAGCACCTACTCCCGACAGGAAGCTTTCTTT
>TRBV3-1/TRBV3-2|-|TRBJ2-7|-
CASSQEVGTSKYF
TGTGCCAGCAGCCAAGAGGTGGGCACGAGCAAGTACTTC
>TRBV7-2|TRBD2|TRBJ2-5|-
CASSLAGLAGGRETQYF
TGTGCCAGCAGCTTAGCGGGACTAGCGGGGGGGCGTGAGACCCAGTACTTC
>TRBV11-1|TRBD1|TRBJ2-7|few
CASSGPGQAYEQYF
TGTGCCAGCAGCGGACCGGGACAGGCCTACGAGCAGTACTTC
>TRBV9|TRBD1|TRBJ2-3|-
CASSVGTVSTDTQYF
TGTGCCAGCAGCGTTGGGACAGTGAGCACAGATACGCAGTATTTT
>TRBV19|-|TRBJ1-5|-
CASSMRDGYNQPQHF
TGTGCCAGTAGTATGAGAGACGGGTATAATCAGCCCCAGCATTTT
>TRBV11-1|-|TRBJ2-7|-
CASSADRDEQYF
TGTGCCAGCAGCGCGGACAGAGACGAGCAGTACTTC
>TRBV5-1|TRBD1|TRBJ1-2|-
CASSSDRGAIVGYTF
TGCGCCAGCAGCTCGGACAGGGGCGCTATCGTGGGCTACACCTTC